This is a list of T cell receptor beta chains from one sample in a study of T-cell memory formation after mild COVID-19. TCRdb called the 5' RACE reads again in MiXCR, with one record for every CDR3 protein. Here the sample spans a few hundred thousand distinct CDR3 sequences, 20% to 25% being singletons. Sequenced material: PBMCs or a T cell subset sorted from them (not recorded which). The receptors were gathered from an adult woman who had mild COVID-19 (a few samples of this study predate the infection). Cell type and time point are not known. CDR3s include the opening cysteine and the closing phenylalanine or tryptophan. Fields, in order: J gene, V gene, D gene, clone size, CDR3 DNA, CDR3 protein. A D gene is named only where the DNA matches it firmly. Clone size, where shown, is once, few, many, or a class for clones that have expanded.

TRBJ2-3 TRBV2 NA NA TGTGCCAGCAGTGAACTGAGCGGGAGCACAGATACGCAGTATTTT CASSELSGSTDTQYF
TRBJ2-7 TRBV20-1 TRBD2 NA TGCAGTGCTAGAGCCCCCATTAGTAGCGGGGGTATTTACGAGCAGTACTTC CSARAPISSGGIYEQYF
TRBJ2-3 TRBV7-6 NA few TGTGCCAGCAGCTTCTCGGGGACTAGCACAGATACGCAGTATTTT CASSFSGTSTDTQYF
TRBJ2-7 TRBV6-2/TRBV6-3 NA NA TGTGCCAGCAGTTACTCAGTCTCCGGGGCCGGTGGGACCTACGAGCAGTACTTC CASSYSVSGAGGTYEQYF
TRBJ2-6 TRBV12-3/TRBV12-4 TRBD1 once TGTGCCAGCAGCTGGACAGGGAATGGGGCCAACGTCCTGACTTTC CASSWTGNGANVLTF
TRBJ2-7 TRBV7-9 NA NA TGTGCCAGCAGCTTAGCTCCCGGGACGGACTACGAGCAGTACTTC CASSLAPGTDYEQYF
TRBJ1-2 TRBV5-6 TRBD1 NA TGTGCCAGCAGCCGACAGGGGCTCACCGGCTTATTTGGCTACACCTTC CASSRQGLTGLFGYTF
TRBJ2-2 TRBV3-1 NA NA TGTGCCAGCAGCCAGAACCCCCGATCAGGTGTGGGTCGCACCGGGGAGCTGTTTTTT CASSQNPRSGVGRTGELFF
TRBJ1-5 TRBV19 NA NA TGTGCCAGTAGGGACCATGGGCAGCCCCAGCATTTT CASRDHGQPQHF
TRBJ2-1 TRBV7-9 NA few TGTGCCAGCAGTTCTCGTTTCGGGAACAATGAGCAGTTCTTC CASSSRFGNNEQFF
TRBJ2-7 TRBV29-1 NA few TGCAGCGTTGGCCAAGTGGGGCTCGGCGAGCAGTACTTC CSVGQVGLGEQYF
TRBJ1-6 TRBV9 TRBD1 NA TGTGCCAGCAGCCCCCGGACAGGGGAGGGGGATTATAATTCACCCCTCCACTTT CASSPRTGEGDYNSPLHF
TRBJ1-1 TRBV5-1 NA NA TGCGCCAGCAGTACGGGGCGAGTAAACACTGAAGCTTTCTTT CASSTGRVNTEAFF
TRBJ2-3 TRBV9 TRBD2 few TGTGCCAGCAGCGGGACAGCGGGGGGACCAGATACGCAGTATTTT CASSGTAGGPDTQYF
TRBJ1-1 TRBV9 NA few TGTGCCAGCAGCGATAGTATCGGGGACACTGAAGCTTTCTTT CASSDSIGDTEAFF
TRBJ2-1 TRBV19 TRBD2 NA TGTGCCAGTAGTATATCAGCGGGAGGGTTAAGGGAGCAGTTCTTC CASSISAGGLREQFF
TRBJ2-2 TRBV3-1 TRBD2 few TGTGCCAGCAGCCAAGGCGGGAGCAGCTACACCGGGGAGCTTTTTTTT CASSQGGSSYTGELFF
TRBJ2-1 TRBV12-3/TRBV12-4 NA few TGTGCCAGCAGTTTAGGGGGCCACCCCAAGCAGTTCTTC CASSLGGHPKQFF
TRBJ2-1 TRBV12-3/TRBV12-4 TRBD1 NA TGTGCCAGCACGACGCGACAGGGCAATGAGCAGTTCTTC CASTTRQGNEQFF
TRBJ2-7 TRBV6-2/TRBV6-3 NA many TGTGCCAGCAGTGATTACGAGCAGTACTTC CASSDYEQYF
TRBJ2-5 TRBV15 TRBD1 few TGTGCCACCAGCAGAGTGACAGGGCGGAGAGAGACCCAGTACTTC CATSRVTGRRETQYF
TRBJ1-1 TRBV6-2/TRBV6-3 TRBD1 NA TGTGCCAGCATCTACACAGGGGGCCACACTGAAGCTTTCTTT CASIYTGGHTEAFF
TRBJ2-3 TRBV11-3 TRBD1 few TGTGCCAGCAGCTTAGCCACCTGGAGACAGGGGCGGCTTGTGGATACGCAGTATTTT CASSLATWRQGRLVDTQYF
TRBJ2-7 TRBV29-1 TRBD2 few TGCAGCGCCCGACTAGCGGGAGGGGGGAGGTATGAGCAGTACTTC CSARLAGGGRYEQYF
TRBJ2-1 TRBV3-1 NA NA TGTGCCAGCAGCCAAGATGGCGCGGCTGAGCAGTTCTTC CASSQDGAAEQFF
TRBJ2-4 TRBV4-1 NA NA TGCGCCAGCAGATTAGCGGCTACCTCGGAGTACATTCAGTACTTC CASRLAATSEYIQYF
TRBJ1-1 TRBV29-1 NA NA TGCAGCGTTGTCGGGTCGAACACTGAAGCTTTCTTT CSVVGSNTEAFF
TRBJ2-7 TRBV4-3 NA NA TGCGCCAGCAGCCAAGAGAGGTCGGGTAGCTCCTACGAGCAGTACTTC CASSQERSGSSYEQYF
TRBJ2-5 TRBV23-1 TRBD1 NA TGCGCCAGCAGTCAATGTCCAGGGGGACACCAAGAGACCCAGTACTTC CASSQCPGGHQETQYF
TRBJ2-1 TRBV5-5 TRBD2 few TGTGCCAGCAGCCGTAGCGGGGGAACATACAATGAGCAGTTCTTC CASSRSGGTYNEQFF
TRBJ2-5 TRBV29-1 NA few TGCAGCGTTGGACCCAGGGCGGAGACCCAGTACTTC CSVGPRAETQYF
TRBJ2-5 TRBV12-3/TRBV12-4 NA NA TGTGCCAGCAGTCCGTCCGGGTGGGAGACCCAGTACTTC CASSPSGWETQYF
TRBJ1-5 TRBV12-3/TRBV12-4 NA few TGTGCCAGCAGCCCCGCCAGGGACAATCAGCCCCAGCATTTT CASSPARDNQPQHF
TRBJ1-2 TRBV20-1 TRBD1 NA TGCAGTGCCCAAACGGGGACAGGGGTGCATGGCTACACCTTC CSAQTGTGVHGYTF
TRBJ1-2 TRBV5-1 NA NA TGCGCCAGCAGCCCTACCTCAGGGGCGCGGGGCTACACCTTC CASSPTSGARGYTF
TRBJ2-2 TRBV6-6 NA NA TGTGCCAGCATAGGAAAGACGAACACCGGGGAGCTGTTTTTT CASIGKTNTGELFF
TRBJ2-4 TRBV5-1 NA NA TGCGCCAGCAGCTTGGGGGCAGAATTGGCCAAAAACATTCAGTACTTC CASSLGAELAKNIQYF
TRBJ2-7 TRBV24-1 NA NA TGTGCCACCGCCCGGGGGATTCGTGGCGAGCAGTACTTC CATARGIRGEQYF
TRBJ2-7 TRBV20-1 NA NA TGCAGTGCCTTTGCGGGGCCACCCTACGAGCAGTACTTC CSAFAGPPYEQYF
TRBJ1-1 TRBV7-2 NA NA TGTGCCAGCAGCTTATTTAGGCAGAACACTGAAGCTTTCTTT CASSLFRQNTEAFF
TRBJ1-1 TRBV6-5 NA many TGTGCCAGCAGGCGGGACATTTGGAACACTGAAGCTTTCTTT CASRRDIWNTEAFF
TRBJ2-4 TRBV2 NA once TGTGCCAGCAGTGTCGGAGCATACGAAAACATTCAGTACTTC CASSVGAYENIQYF
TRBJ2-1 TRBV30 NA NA TGTGCCTGGACCTTAGTAGCGGATTCCGGTGAGCAGTTCTTC CAWTLVADSGEQFF
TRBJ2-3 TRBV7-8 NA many TGTGCCAGCAGCTTAGAAATAGATACGCAGTATTTT CASSLEIDTQYF
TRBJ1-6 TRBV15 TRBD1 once TGTGCCACCAGCAGAGAAAGACAGGGACGATCACCCCTCCACTTT CATSRERQGRSPLHF
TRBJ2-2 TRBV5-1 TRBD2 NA TGCGCCAGCAGCTTGAATCTAGCGGCGAACACCGGGGAGCTGTTTTTT CASSLNLAANTGELFF
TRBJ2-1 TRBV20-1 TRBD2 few TGCAGTGCTAGAGACTACGGGACTAGCTACAATGAGCAGTTCTTC CSARDYGTSYNEQFF
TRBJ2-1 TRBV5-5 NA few TGTGCCAGCAGCTTGTACAGCGACCACAATGAGCAGTTCTTC CASSLYSDHNEQFF
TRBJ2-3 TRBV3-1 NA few TGTGCCAGCAGTCCGACTGTAGTAGATACGCAGTATTTT CASSPTVVDTQYF
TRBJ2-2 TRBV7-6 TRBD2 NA TGTGCCAGCAGCTTAGCGCCGACTAGCGGGGGCCACGGGGAGCTGTTTTTT CASSLAPTSGGHGELFF
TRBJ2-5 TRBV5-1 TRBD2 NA TGCGCCAGCAGCTTGGCAGCGGGGGGGCTAGAGACCCAGTACTTC CASSLAAGGLETQYF
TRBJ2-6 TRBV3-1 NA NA TGTGCCAGCAGCCAAGATGGGACCGCCAGGCCCTCTGGGGCCAACGTCCTGACTTTC CASSQDGTARPSGANVLTF
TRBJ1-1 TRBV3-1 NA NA TGTGCCAGCAGCCAAGGGGGCGGACGAATGAACACTGAAGCTTTCTTT CASSQGGGRMNTEAFF